A selection of T cell receptor beta chains follows, all from one sample in a study of blood T cell repertoires in COVID-19. The assay was immunoSEQ multiplex PCR, and TCRdb's table has in-frame clones only and misses some. The sample holds about 400,000 clones, about 85% seen once. Sequenced material: PBMCs or T cells enriched from blood (not recorded which). These TCRs come from a woman younger than 35 with acute COVID-19. Each CDR3 is given with its conserved first and last residue. Fields, in order: J gene, V gene, CDR3 length, clone size, D gene, CDR3 protein, CDR3 DNA. D genes are given only for firm matches. Size values are once, few and many counts, or a class for expanded clones, and some rows have none.

>TRBJ1-1|TRBV6-5|12|.|TRBD1
CASSTGQLEAFF
TGTGCCAGCAGTACGGGACAGCTAGAAGCTTTCTTT
>TRBJ1-2|TRBV9|15|.|TRBD1
CASSPWTGANYGYTF
TGTGCCAGCAGCCCTTGGACAGGGGCTAACTATGGCTACACCTTC
>TRBJ2-7|TRBV5-1|13|.|.
CASNAGGGYEQYF
TGCGCCAGCAATGCTGGAGGAGGCTACGAGCAGTACTTC
>TRBJ2-5|TRBV5-1|11|.|.
CASSFEETQYF
TGCGCCAGCAGTTTCGAGGAGACCCAGTACTTC
>TRBJ2-5|TRBV7-9|12|.|.
CASSLARGTQYF
TGTGCCAGCAGCTTAGCACGCGGGACCCAGTACTTC
>TRBJ1-2|TRBV9|13|few|TRBD1
CASSVGGTGGYTF
TGTGCCAGCAGCGTAGGGGGGACAGGAGGCTACACCTTC
>TRBJ2-1|TRBV5-1|14|.|.
CASSFTTEGNEQFF
TGCGCCAGCAGCTTCACGACTGAGGGAAATGAGCAGTTCTTC
>TRBJ1-2|TRBV19|16|once|.
CASSISAAGEGYGYTF
TGTGCCAGTAGTATCTCGGCGGCAGGGGAAGGCTATGGCTACACCTTC
>TRBJ2-3|TRBV6-2/TRBV6-3|15|.|.
CASSYRRGITDTQYF
TGTGCCAGCAGTTACCGGCGGGGAATCACAGATACGCAGTATTTT
>TRBJ1-5|TRBV2|15|.|.
CATHSFRGINQPQHF
TGTGCCACCCATTCATTCAGGGGTATTAATCAGCCCCAGCATTTT
>TRBJ2-5|TRBV5-1|16|.|TRBD2
CASSSLLAGGTETQYF
TGCGCCAGCAGCTCGCTACTAGCGGGGGGGACAGAGACCCAGTACTTC
>TRBJ2-5|TRBV7-8|16|.|TRBD2
CASSTDGTSGKETQYF
TGTGCCAGCAGCACGGACGGGACTAGCGGGAAAGAGACCCAGTACTTC
>TRBJ1-2|TRBV30|11|.|.
CAGGGMCGYTF
TGTGCCGGCGGGGGTATGTGCGGCTACACCTTC
>TRBJ1-6|TRBV6-2/TRBV6-3|16|.|.
CASSLRYLDYNSPLHF
TGTGCCAGCAGTCTCAGGTATCTCGACTATAATTCACCCCTCCACTTT
>TRBJ2-3|TRBV5-1|15|.|TRBD2
CASSSGLAELDTQYF
TGCGCCAGCAGCTCGGGACTAGCGGAGTTAGATACGCAGTATTTT
>TRBJ2-7|TRBV9|13|.|TRBD2
CASSVSSGGEQYF
TGTGCCAGCAGCGTCTCTAGCGGGGGCGAGCAGTACTTC
>TRBJ2-2|TRBV19|16|.|.
CASSIPRLGNTGELFF
TGTGCCAGTAGTATCCCACGACTAGGGAACACCGGGGAGCTGTTTTTT
>TRBJ2-7|TRBV30|16|.|TRBD1
CAWSVPPGQANYEQYF
TGTGCCTGGAGTGTACCCCCGGGACAGGCAAACTACGAGCAGTACTTC